One sample yielded the 8 T cell receptor beta chains listed below, sequenced in a study of T cell repertoires in cytomegalovirus infection. TCRdb re-derived calls from the reads in MiXCR, one entry per CDR3 protein. The sample lists approximately 630,000 distinct CDR3 sequences, approximately 24% seen once, with under 8.5% in the top ten. The material sequenced was CD8+ T cells from PBMCs. The receptors were sampled from a human donor in good health (CMV status not recorded). Some clones in this sample may be carry-over from other donors' samples.

This clonotype was recorded many times. The CDR3: CAIKASGGQGDTQYF. In DNA form, the CDR3 reads TGTGCCATCAAGGCCAGCGGGGGGCAGGGAGATACGCAGTATTTT. The chain carries TRBV10-3 and TRBJ2-3, with 9 bases identical to TRBD2. The CDR3 runs to 15 residues. From germline, CDR1 is ENHRY and CDR2 SYGVKD. Losses at the gene ends were 7 bases for V and 5 bases for J; bases not matched to a gene: 10.

This clonotype has just a few counts. The chain uses TRBV7-9 and TRBJ2-1, with 9 bases identical to TRBD1. Germline V lookup: CDR1 SEHNR, CDR2 FQNEAQ (reference sequence). V trimming: 3 bases; J trimming: 2 bases; junction bases outside the gene matches: 2. The CDR3 runs to 15 residues. In DNA form, the CDR3 reads TGTGCCAGCAGCTTTCGGGACAGGGCCTACAATGAGCAGTTCTTC. It specifies CASSFRDRAYNEQFF.

This clonotype was counted ten times or more. The CDR3 here is CASSYPLSEGAKNIQYF. The CDR3 coding sequence is TGTGCCAGCAGCTACCCGCTTTCGGAGGGAGCCAAAAACATTCAGTACTTC. The chain carries TRBV7-9 and TRBJ2-4, with D tentatively TRBD2 (6 bases). CDR1 SEHNR and CDR2 FQNEAQ come from the germline V gene (reference sequence). V lost 4 bases to trimming and J lost 0 bases, with 16 bases between them. CDR3 length: 17 amino acids.

This sequence joins TRBV20-1 and TRBJ2-7; 8 nucleotides agree with TRBD1. Per germline, CDR1 DFQATT and CDR2 SNEGSKA (reference sequence). The V and J ends lost 0 bases and 6 bases, in that order; junction bases with no gene match: 7. The CDR3 has 14 residues. The CDR3 spells CSARDQNRGIEQYF. The CDR3 DNA reads TGCAGTGCTAGAGATCAGAACAGGGGGATCGAGCAGTACTTC.

The V gene is TRBV4-1, the J gene TRBJ2-2, with D possibly called TRBD1 or TRBD2 (5 bases each). This CDR3 region has 15 residues. V lost 6 bases to trimming and J lost 0 bases, with 11 bases between them. The V gene's germline CDR1 is MGHRA and CDR2 YSYEKL. The CDR3 protein is CASSPSGPNTGELFF. The CDR3 DNA reads as TGCGCCAGCAGTCCGTCGGGGCCGAACACCGGGGAGCTGTTTTTT.

This clonotype was seen a few times. The chain couples TRBV12-3 or TRBV12-4 to TRBJ2-3; D may be TRBD2 (6 bases). CDR3 size: 16 residues. Trimming shortened V by 6 bases and J by 0 bases, and 16 bases separated the two germline ends. The CDR3, as DNA: TGTGCCAGCAGAGGTTTGGCGGGGCTTAGCACAGATACGCAGTATTTT. It is translated as CASRGLAGLSTDTQYF.

This clonotype was observed a few times. The chain combines TRBV13 with TRBJ1-2, with D unclear. This CDR3 region has 16 residues. V lost 1 base to trimming and J lost 5 bases, with 17 bases between them. Germline V CDR1 and CDR2: PRHDT, FYEKMQ (reference sequence). The CDR3 DNA sequence: TGTGCCAGCAGCTTAGAGGGCAGCAGCTATACTTATGGCTACACCTTC. Encoded protein: CASSLEGSSYTYGYTF.

The sample holds many counts of this clonotype. The gene calls are TRBV7-9 and TRBJ1-1, with 8 bases identical to TRBD1. This CDR3 region has 15 residues. V was clipped by 5 bases and J by 4 bases; unmatched bases: 9. Germline CDR1 and CDR2: SEHNR and FQNEAQ (reference sequence). The CDR3 loop reads CASSLLTGVGTEAFF. CDR3 in DNA: TGTGCCAGCAGCCTCTTGACAGGGGTGGGCACTGAAGCTTTCTTT. The whole variable domain, remainder taken from reference TRBV7-9 and TRBJ1-1, is DTGVSQNPRHKITKRGQNVTFRCDPISEHNRLYWYRQTLGQGPEFLTYFQNEAQLEKSRLLSDRFSAERPKGSFSTLEIQRTEQGDSAMYLCASSLLTGVGTEAFFGQGTRLTVV.